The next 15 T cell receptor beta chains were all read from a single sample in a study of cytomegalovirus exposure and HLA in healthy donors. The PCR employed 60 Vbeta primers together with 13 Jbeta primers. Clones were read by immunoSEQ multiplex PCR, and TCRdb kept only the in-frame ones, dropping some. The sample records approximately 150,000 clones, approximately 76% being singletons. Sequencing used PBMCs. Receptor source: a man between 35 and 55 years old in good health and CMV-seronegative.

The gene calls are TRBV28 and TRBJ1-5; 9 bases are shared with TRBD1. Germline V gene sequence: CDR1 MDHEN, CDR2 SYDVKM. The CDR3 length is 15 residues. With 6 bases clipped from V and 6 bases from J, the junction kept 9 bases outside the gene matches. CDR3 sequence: CASRTQGAEVQPQHF. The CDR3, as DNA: TGTGCCAGCAGGACACAGGGGGCCGAGGTTCAGCCCCAGCATTTT. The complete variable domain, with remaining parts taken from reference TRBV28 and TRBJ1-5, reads DVKVTQSSRYLVKRTGEKVFLECVQDMDHENMFWYRQDPGLGLRLIYFSYDVKMKEKGDIPEGYSVSREKKERFSLILESASTNQTSMYLCASRTQGAEVQPQHFGDGTRLSIL.

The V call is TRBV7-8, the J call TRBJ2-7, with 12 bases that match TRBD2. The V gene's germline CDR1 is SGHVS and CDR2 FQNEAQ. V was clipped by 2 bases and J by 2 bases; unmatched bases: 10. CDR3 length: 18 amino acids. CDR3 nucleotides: TGTGCCAGCAGCTTAAGGTCCCCTGGACTAGCGGGAACCTACGAGCAGTACTTC. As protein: CASSLRSPGLAGTYEQYF.

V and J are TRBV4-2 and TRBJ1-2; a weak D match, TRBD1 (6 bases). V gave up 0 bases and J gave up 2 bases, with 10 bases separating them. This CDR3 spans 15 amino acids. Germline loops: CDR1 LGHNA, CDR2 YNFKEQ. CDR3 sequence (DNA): TGTGCCAGCAGCCAAGATCCACAGGGCAACTATGGCTACACCTTC. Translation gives CASSQDPQGNYGYTF.

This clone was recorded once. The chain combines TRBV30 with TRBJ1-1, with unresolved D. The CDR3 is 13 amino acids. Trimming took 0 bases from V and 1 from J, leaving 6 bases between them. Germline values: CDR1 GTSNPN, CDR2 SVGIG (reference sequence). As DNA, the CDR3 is TGTGCCTGGAGTGTCGAGGGGAACACTGAAGCTTTCTTT. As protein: CAWSVEGNTEAFF.

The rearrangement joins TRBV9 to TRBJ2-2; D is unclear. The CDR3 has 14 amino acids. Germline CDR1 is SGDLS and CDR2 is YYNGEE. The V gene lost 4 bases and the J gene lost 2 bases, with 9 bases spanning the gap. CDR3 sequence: CASSRAGNTGELFF. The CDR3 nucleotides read TGTGCCAGCAGCAGAGCAGGTAACACCGGGGAGCTGTTTTTT.

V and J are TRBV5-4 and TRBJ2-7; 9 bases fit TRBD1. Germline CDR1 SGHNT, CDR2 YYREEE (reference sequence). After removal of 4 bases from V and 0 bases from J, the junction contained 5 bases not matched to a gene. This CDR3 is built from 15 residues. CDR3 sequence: CASSPQQGASYEQYF. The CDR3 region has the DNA TGTGCCAGCAGCCCCCAACAGGGGGCCTCCTACGAGCAGTACTTC.

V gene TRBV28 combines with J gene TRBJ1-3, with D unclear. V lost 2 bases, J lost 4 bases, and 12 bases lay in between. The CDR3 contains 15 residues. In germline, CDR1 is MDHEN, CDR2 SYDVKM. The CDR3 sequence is CASSLGTAAGNTIYF. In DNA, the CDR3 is TGTGCCAGCAGTTTAGGCACAGCGGCGGGAAACACCATATATTTT. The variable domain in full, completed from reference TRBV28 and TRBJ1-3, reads DVKVTQSSRYLVKRTGEKVFLECVQDMDHENMFWYRQDPGLGLRLIYFSYDVKMKEKGDIPEGYSVSREKKERFSLILESASTNQTSMYLCASSLGTAAGNTIYFGEGSWLTVV.

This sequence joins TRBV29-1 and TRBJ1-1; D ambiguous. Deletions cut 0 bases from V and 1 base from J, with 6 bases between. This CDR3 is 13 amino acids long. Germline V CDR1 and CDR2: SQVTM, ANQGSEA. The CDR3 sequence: CSVEDVKNTEAFF. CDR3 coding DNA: TGCAGCGTTGAAGACGTAAAGAACACTGAAGCTTTCTTT.

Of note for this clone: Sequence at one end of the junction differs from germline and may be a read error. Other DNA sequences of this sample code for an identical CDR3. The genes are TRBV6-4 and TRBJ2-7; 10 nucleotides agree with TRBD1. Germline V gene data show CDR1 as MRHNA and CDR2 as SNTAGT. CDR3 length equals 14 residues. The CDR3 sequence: CASSDGDRGEEQYF. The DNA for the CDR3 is TGCGCCAGCAGTGACGGGGACAGGGGAGAGGAGCAGTACTTC.

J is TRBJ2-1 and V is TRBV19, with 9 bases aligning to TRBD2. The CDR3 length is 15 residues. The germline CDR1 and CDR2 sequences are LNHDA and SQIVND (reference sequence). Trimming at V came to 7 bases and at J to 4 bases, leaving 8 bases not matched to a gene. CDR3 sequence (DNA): TGTGCCAGTACCCGTCGTAGCGGGGGATACAATGAGCAGTTCTTC. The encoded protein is CASTRRSGGYNEQFF.

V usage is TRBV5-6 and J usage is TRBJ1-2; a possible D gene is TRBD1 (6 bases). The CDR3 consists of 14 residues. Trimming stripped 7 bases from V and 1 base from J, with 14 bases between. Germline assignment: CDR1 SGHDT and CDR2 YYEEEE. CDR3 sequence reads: CASGQLGGNYGYTF. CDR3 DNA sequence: TGTGCCAGCGGACAGCTCGGTGGTAACTATGGCTACACCTTC.

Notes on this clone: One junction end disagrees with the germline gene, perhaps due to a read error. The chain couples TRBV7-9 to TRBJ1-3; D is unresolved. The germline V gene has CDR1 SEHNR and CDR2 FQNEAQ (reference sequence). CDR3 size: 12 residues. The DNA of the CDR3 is TGCCGAGCAGGAACCTCTGGAAACACCATATATTTT. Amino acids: CRAGTSGNTIYF.

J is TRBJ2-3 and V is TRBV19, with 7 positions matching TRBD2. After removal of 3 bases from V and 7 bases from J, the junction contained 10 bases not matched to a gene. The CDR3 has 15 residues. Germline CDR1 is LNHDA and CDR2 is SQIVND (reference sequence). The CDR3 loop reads CASSMGRGWLNTQYF. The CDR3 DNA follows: TGTGCCAGTAGTATGGGGCGGGGGTGGTTGAATACGCAGTATTTT.

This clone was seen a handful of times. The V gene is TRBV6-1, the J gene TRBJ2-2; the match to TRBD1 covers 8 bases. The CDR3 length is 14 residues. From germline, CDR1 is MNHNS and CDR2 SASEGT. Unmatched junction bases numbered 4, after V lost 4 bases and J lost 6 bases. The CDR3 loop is CASSGRQGSGELFF. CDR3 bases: TGTGCCAGCAGTGGACGACAGGGGTCCGGGGAGCTGTTTTTT.

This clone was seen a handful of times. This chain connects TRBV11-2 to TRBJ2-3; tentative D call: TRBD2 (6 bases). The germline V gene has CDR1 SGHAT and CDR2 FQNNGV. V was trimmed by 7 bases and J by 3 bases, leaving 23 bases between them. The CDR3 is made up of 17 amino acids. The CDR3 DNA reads TGTGCCAGCATCAAAAAAAATGGAGCGGAGGGGACAGATACGCAGTATTTT. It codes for CASIKKNGAEGTDTQYF. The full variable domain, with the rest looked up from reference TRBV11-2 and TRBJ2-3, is EAGVAQSPRYKIIEKRQSVAFWCNPISGHATLYWYQQILGQGPKLLIQFQNNGVVDDSQLPKDRFSAERLKGVDSTLKIQPAKLEDSAVYLCASIKKNGAEGTDTQYFGPGTRLTVL.